Listed below are T cell receptor beta chains from one sample, sequenced in a study of chemoradiotherapy in HPV16-positive cancers. The method was immunoSEQ multiplex PCR; TCRdb's version includes in-frame clones alone and lacks a portion of them. The sample contains under 15,000 clones, more than 70% of which appear only once. The specimen was collected from a patient who underwent chemoradiotherapy. The source of these receptors is a human donor with HPV-associated anogenital cancer. Each CDR3 is given with its conserved first and last residue. D genes are given only for firm matches.

v_call	j_call	d_call	cdr3_aa
TRBV21-1	TRBJ1-2	.	CASSKAGGEYYGYTF
TRBV6-5	TRBJ2-1	TRBD1	CASSPTGGSYNEQFF
TRBV29-1	TRBJ1-1	TRBD1	CSVDRDRAAEAFF
TRBV20-1	TRBJ2-3	.	CSARRGGVQYF
TRBV5-4	TRBJ2-3	.	CASSQIESTDTQYF
TRBV5-6	TRBJ1-1	.	CASSPVGGMAFF
TRBV7-7	TRBJ1-3	.	CASSLTRGNTIYF
TRBV25-1	TRBJ2-7	.	CASSDAQGGYEQYF
TRBV5-1	TRBJ2-5	.	CASSLGAGQETQYF
TRBV6-6	TRBJ1-2	.	CASSSSRAVYGYTF
TRBV7-2	TRBJ1-4	TRBD1	CASSLETGGNEKLFF
TRBV19	TRBJ2-2	.	CASSKDSGVNTGELFF
TRBV29-1	TRBJ2-1	TRBD1	CSVMGQAYSEQFF
TRBV14	TRBJ1-2	TRBD1	CASSPFEQGMFGYGYTF
TRBV7-2	TRBJ2-3	.	CASSPQRISTDTQYF
TRBV2	TRBJ2-1	.	CASSEVTFSEQFF
TRBV7-8	TRBJ2-7	.	CASSLAGIAPSYEQYF
TRBV4-3	TRBJ1-2	.	CASSQDGIYGYTF
TRBV2	TRBJ1-2	.	CASGLEGRGDGYTF
TRBV7-2	TRBJ2-3	TRBD2	CASSGGGSTDTQYF
TRBV11-3	TRBJ2-4	.	CASRPREENIQYF
TRBV5-4	TRBJ1-1	.	CASSLPNVMNTEAFF
TRBV5-4	TRBJ2-7	.	CASSLESAGKTSYEQYF
TRBV21-1	TRBJ1-3	.	CASPEGDRGLESGNTIYF
TRBV18	TRBJ2-5	TRBD2	CASSPTGGEETQYF
TRBV7-3	TRBJ2-1	.	CASSPGNSNEQFF
TRBV5-1	TRBJ1-1	.	CASSLPQVNTEAFF
TRBV28	TRBJ2-7	TRBD1	CASSSSGQGKAYEQYF
TRBV14	TRBJ2-2	.	CASSQEGGVNTGELFF
TRBV5-8	TRBJ1-6	.	CASRGRGGSTSPLHF
TRBV7-6	TRBJ1-5	TRBD1	CASSLGQGASQPQHF
TRBV2	TRBJ1-6	.	CASRGRAGSPLHF
TRBV4-2	TRBJ2-2	TRBD2	CASSQPTSGGATVGTGELFF
TRBV6-1	TRBJ1-2	.	CASTTGPLGYGYTF
TRBV6-5	TRBJ2-1	TRBD2	CASSYSASGAYNEQFF
TRBV15	TRBJ1-5	TRBD1	CATRGQTSNQPQHF
TRBV7-2	TRBJ2-7	.	CASSLDSGPYEQYF
TRBV30	TRBJ2-7	.	CAWIHSRARGPYEQYF
TRBV5-1	TRBJ1-6	.	CASSVTGIGNSPLHF
TRBV6-1	TRBJ2-1	TRBD2	CASSDLSGGVGEQFF
TRBV4-1	TRBJ2-3	.	CASSRGTDTQYF
TRBV11-3	TRBJ1-2	.	CASSLSRGSGYTF
TRBV30	TRBJ2-2	TRBD2	CAWSRGGTGELFF
TRBV25-1	TRBJ2-2	.	CASTLTANTGELFF
TRBV20-1	TRBJ1-2	.	CSALRGEGYTF
TRBV13	TRBJ2-5	.	CASSPGQGGLAVEETQYF
TRBV7-8	TRBJ2-5	TRBD2	CASSLVVGGGQETQYF
TRBV6-5	TRBJ1-2	.	CASSGSRPYGYTF
TRBV28	TRBJ1-6	.	CASRTYNSPLHF